Below, one T cell receptor beta chain is given with its context. The sample comes from a study of blood T cell repertoires in COVID-19. On the study more broadly: Material from acute and convalescent COVID-19 was sourced from the United States, Italy and Spain. T cells, B-cell-depleted T cells, or PBMCs provided the cDNA or gDNA that served as material.

In germline, CDR1 is SNHLY, CDR2 FYNNEI. Trimming pared 8 bases from V and 8 bases from J, leaving 19 bases between. This CDR3 spans 15 amino acids. Data came from immunoSEQ multiplex PCR; TCRdb stores just in-frame clones and leaves some out. The sample includes around 78,000 clones, 88% of them seen just once. The sequence derives from a human donor in a cohort sampled during active COVID-19. The V gene is TRBV2, the J gene TRBJ1-6; perhaps TRBD1 as D (6 bases). The material sequenced was peripheral blood. The CDR3 loop reads CASDRGGAGYSPLHF. Written as DNA, the CDR3 is TGTGCCAGCGATCGGGGGGGCGCGGGGTATTCACCCCTCCACTTT.